The rows below give T cell receptor beta chains drawn from one sample of a study of blood T cell repertoires in COVID-19. Data came from immunoSEQ multiplex PCR; TCRdb stores just in-frame clones and leaves some out. The table records 250,000 or so clones, 86% of them present only once. The sequencing input was peripheral blood. All receptors derive from a man aged 60-69 years with acute or convalescent COVID-19. Each CDR3 is given with its conserved first and last residue. The order of the fields is V gene, D gene, clone size, J gene, CDR3 length, CDR3 DNA, CDR3 protein. The D gene is left open where the match is weak. Size is omitted from some rows. Given values are once, few, many or a class for expanded clones.

>TRBV5-1|TRBD2|NA|TRBJ2-3|16
TGCGCCAGCAGCTCCCTGACTAGCGGGAGTTCAGATACGCAGTATTTT
CASSSLTSGSSDTQYF
>TRBV27|TRBD2|NA|TRBJ2-1|17
TGTGCCAGCAGTCCCATAAGACTAGCGGGAGATATAAATGAGCAGTTCTTC
CASSPIRLAGDINEQFF
>TRBV18|NA|NA|TRBJ2-7|14
TGTGCCAGCACTAACAGGGTCGAGCCATACGAGCAGTACTTC
CASTNRVEPYEQYF
>TRBV12-3/TRBV12-4|NA|NA|TRBJ2-1|13
TGTGCCAGCACTCCGACTAGCTACAATGAGCAGTTCTTC
CASTPTSYNEQFF
>TRBV5-1|TRBD1|NA|TRBJ1-1|15
TGCGCCAGCAGCTTGGAGGGACAGGGGAAAACTGAAGCTTTCTTT
CASSLEGQGKTEAFF
>TRBV6-4|NA|NA|TRBJ1-5|13
TGTGCCAGCAGTTATAATAGCAATCAGCCCCAGCATTTT
CASSYNSNQPQHF
>TRBV21-1|NA|once|TRBJ2-2|23
TGTGCCAGCCGTAATTTGGGATGGCCCCCGGGACAGGGGAAAACTACGAACACCGGGGAGCTGTTTTTT
CASRNLGWPPGQGKTTNTGELFF
>TRBV5-1|TRBD1|NA|TRBJ2-6|16
TGCGCCAGCAGCGACGGACAGGCCTCTGGGGCCAACGTCCTGACTTTC
CASSDGQASGANVLTF
>TRBV5-4|NA|NA|TRBJ2-3|16
TGTGCCAGCAGCTTGGGGCTAAGCCTAGGCACAGATACGCAGTATTTT
CASSLGLSLGTDTQYF
>TRBV5-8|TRBD1|NA|TRBJ1-3|17
TGTGCCAGCAGCTGGGAACGACAGGGGAGCTCTGGAAACACCATATATTTT
CASSWERQGSSGNTIYF
>TRBV7-2|NA|NA|TRBJ1-2|13
TGTGCCAGCAGTACTACAGGGTGGGGTGGCTACACCTTC
CASSTTGWGGYTF
>TRBV3-1/TRBV3-2|NA|NA|TRBJ1-2|12
TGTGCCAGCAGCCATTCAGGTAATGGCTACACCTTC
CASSHSGNGYTF
>TRBV19|TRBD2|NA|TRBJ2-3|21
TGTGCCAGTAGTATCACCGGGACAAATCTCGCTCAGCATAGCGGGAGGGATACGCAGTATTTT
CASSITGTNLAQHSGRDTQYF
>TRBV7-9|NA|NA|TRBJ1-2|11
TGTGCCATCGAATCCAGCTATGGCTACACCTTC
CAIESSYGYTF
>TRBV19|NA|NA|TRBJ1-2|16
TGTGCCAGCCCCCTATTCGGGTTATCTTCCAGCTATGGCTACACCTTC
CASPLFGLSSSYGYTF
>TRBV9|NA|NA|TRBJ2-7|14
TGTGCCAGCAGCGCGTCACTAGCTACCTACGAGCAGTACTTC
CASSASLATYEQYF
>TRBV5-1|NA|NA|TRBJ2-3|15
TGCGCCAGCAGCTTGGAGCAGGGTTCTGGAGATACGCAGTATTTT
CASSLEQGSGDTQYF
>TRBV5-4|TRBD1|NA|TRBJ1-2|16
TGTGCCAGCAGCTTGGAATGGGCAGGGGGCGCTGGTGGCTACACCTTC
CASSLEWAGGAGGYTF
>TRBV9|TRBD1|NA|TRBJ1-6|15
TGTGCCAGCAGCGTGCGGACAGGCAATAATTCACCCCTCCACTTT
CASSVRTGNNSPLHF
>TRBV30|TRBD1|NA|TRBJ1-5|17
TGTGCCTGGAGTTCACAGGGGAGAGGGTATAGCAATCAGCCCCAGCATTTT
CAWSSQGRGYSNQPQHF
>TRBV5-1|NA|NA|TRBJ1-1|14
TGCGCCAGCAGCCTCGAAACCGGGAGAACTGAAGCTTTCTTT
CASSLETGRTEAFF
>TRBV10-3|NA|NA|TRBJ1-2|12
TGTGCCATCAGGCGGGACCCCTATGGCTACACCTTC
CAIRRDPYGYTF
>TRBV29-1|TRBD2|NA|TRBJ2-7|12
TGCAGCGTTGTGGGAGGGACGTACGAGCAGTACTTC
CSVVGGTYEQYF
>TRBV19|NA|NA|TRBJ1-1|13
TGTGCCACGGCGGAGGGCGCAGGCACTGAAGCTTTCTTT
CATAEGAGTEAFF
>TRBV7-8|TRBD1|NA|TRBJ1-6|14
TGTGCCAGCAGCCCCTCGGGGGACAGGTCACCCCTCCACTTT
CASSPSGDRSPLHF
>TRBV4-1|TRBD1|NA|TRBJ2-2|18
TGCGCCAGCAGCCAAGCGGGGACAGGGGGAAGAAACACCGGGGAGCTGTTTTTT
CASSQAGTGGRNTGELFF
>TRBV4-1|TRBD1|NA|TRBJ2-3|18
TGCGCCAGCAGCCAAGAAGGGGACAGGGGTTCTAGCACAGATACGCAGTATTTT
CASSQEGDRGSSTDTQYF
>TRBV27|TRBD1|NA|TRBJ1-2|13
TGTGCCAGCACCGGACAGGGCTCCTATGGCTACACCTTC
CASTGQGSYGYTF
>TRBV10-3|TRBD2|NA|TRBJ2-3|18
TGTGCCATCAGTGAGTCAATAGGACTAGAGTCTAGCACAGATACGCAGTATTTT
CAISESIGLESSTDTQYF
>TRBV7-2|TRBD1|NA|TRBJ1-2|13
TGTGCCAGCAGCAACAGGGGAGGCGATGGCTACACCTTC
CASSNRGGDGYTF
>TRBV5-4|NA|once|TRBJ2-1|14
TGTGCCAGCAGCTCCAGGGTCGGCCTAAATGAGCAGTTCTTC
CASSSRVGLNEQFF
>TRBV7-6|NA|NA|TRBJ1-5|11
TGTGCCAGCCTAGCCCATCAGCCCCAGCATTTT
CASLAHQPQHF
>TRBV27|NA|NA|TRBJ1-2|13
TGTGCCAGCAGTTTATCGTCAGGTGAGGGCTACACCTTC
CASSLSSGEGYTF
>TRBV30|NA|once|TRBJ1-1|13
TGTGCCTGGAGCCAGGGTGGGAACACTGAAGCTTTCTTT
CAWSQGGNTEAFF
>TRBV30|NA|NA|TRBJ2-2|14
TGTGCCTGGAGTGTTTCAGAACAAACCGGGGAGCTGTTTTTT
CAWSVSEQTGELFF
>TRBV4-2|NA|NA|TRBJ1-1|15
TGTGCCAGCAGCCACCCTGCCGGGACACTCGGTGAAGCTTTCTTT
CASSHPAGTLGEAFF
>TRBV6-5|NA|NA|TRBJ2-7|15
TGTGCCAGCAGCGGTTCGGATGGGAGCTCCTACGAGCAGTACTTC
CASSGSDGSSYEQYF
>TRBV30|NA|NA|TRBJ1-5|14
TGTGCCTCCTCAAAGCCGTCAGTCCTAGGGCCCCAGCATTTT
CASSKPSVLGPQHF
>TRBV3-1/TRBV3-2|NA|NA|TRBJ1-1|14
TGTGCCAGCAGCCAAGATTTGAGTAACACTGAAGCTTTCTTT
CASSQDLSNTEAFF
>TRBV24-1|NA|NA|TRBJ1-6|15
TGTGCCACCAGTGAGGCAGGGGCGCGAAATTCACCCCTCCACTTT
CATSEAGARNSPLHF
>TRBV9|TRBD1|NA|TRBJ1-6|14
TGTGCCAGCAGCGATGGACAGGGGGAATCACCCCTCCACTTT
CASSDGQGESPLHF
>TRBV7-9|NA|NA|TRBJ1-4|13
TGTGCCAGCAGCCCGGGACTCGGGGAAAAACTGTTTTTT
CASSPGLGEKLFF
>TRBV5-8|NA|NA|TRBJ2-3|15
TGTGCCAGCAGCTTGCTATTCGCCCGCACAGATACGCAGTATTTT
CASSLLFARTDTQYF
>TRBV11-2|TRBD2|NA|TRBJ2-1|16
TGTGCCAGCAGCTTAGAGGTCCTAGCGGGATCCGTCGAGCAGTTCTTC
CASSLEVLAGSVEQFF
>TRBV11-3|TRBD1|NA|TRBJ2-7|14
TGTGCCAGCAGCCCGGGACAGGGGGTTCACGAGCAGTACTTC
CASSPGQGVHEQYF
>TRBV28|NA|NA|TRBJ1-3|15
TGTGCCAGCAGCCCTAGACTTACCTCTGGAAACACCATATATTTT
CASSPRLTSGNTIYF
>TRBV19|NA|NA|TRBJ2-1|17
TGTGCCAGTAGTATAGATGGTCCTCCCAGCTCCTACAATGAGCAGTTCTTC
CASSIDGPPSSYNEQFF
>TRBV30|NA|NA|TRBJ1-4|14
TGTGCCTGGAGTGGGGAGGGCCTTAATGAAAAACTGTTTTTT
CAWSGEGLNEKLFF